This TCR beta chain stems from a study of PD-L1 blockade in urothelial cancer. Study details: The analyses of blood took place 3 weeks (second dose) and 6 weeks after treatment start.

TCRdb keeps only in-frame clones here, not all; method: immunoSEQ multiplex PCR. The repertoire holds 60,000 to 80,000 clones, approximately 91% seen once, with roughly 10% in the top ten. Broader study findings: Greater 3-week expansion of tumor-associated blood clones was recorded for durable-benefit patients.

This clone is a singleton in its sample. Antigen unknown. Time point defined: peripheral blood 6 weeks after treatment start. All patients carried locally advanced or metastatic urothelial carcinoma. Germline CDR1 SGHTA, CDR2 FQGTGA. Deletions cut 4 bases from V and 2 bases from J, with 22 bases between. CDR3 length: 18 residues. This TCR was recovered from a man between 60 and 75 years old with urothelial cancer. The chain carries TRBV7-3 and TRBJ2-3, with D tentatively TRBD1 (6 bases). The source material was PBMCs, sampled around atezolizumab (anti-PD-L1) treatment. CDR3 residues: CASSSPMGAASITDTQYF. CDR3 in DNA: TGTGCCAGCAGCTCCCCTATGGGGGCCGCATCGATCACAGATACGCAGTATTTT.